What follows is one T cell receptor (beta chain) and its context. Profiled with immunoSEQ multiplex PCR; TCRdb holds only in-frame clones, not every one. The table lists 30,000 to 45,000 clones, approximately 80% of them singletons. The data stem from a study of preoperative IRX-2 immunotherapy in early breast cancer. Treatment reported: preoperative locoregional IRX-2 cytokine immunotherapy. Patients received preoperative, locoregional IRX-2 cytokine immunotherapy in a phase Ib study. CDR1 is SGHNT and CDR2 is YENEEA in the germline V gene. The V and J ends lost 5 bases and 4 bases respectively, with 14 bases between them. There are 14 residues in the CDR3.

This chain connects TRBV11-3 to TRBJ1-1; D not resolved. Sample: lymph node tissue, taken after IRX-2 immunotherapy. The receptor was derived from a human donor with breast cancer. CDR3: CASSLGSLGTEAFF. Written as DNA, the CDR3 is TGTGCCAGCAGCCTCGGGAGCTTGGGCACTGAAGCTTTCTTT.